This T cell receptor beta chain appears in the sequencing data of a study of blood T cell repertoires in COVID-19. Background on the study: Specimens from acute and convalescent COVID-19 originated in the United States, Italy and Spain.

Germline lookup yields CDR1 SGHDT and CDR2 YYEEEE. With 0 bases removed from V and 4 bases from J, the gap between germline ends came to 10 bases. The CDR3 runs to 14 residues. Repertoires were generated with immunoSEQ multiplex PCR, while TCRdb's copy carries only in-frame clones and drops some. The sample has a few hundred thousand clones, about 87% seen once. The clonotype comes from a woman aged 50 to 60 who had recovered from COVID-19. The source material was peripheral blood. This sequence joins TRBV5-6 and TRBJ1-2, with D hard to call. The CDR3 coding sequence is TGTGCCAGCAGCTTGGCACGGACTAGCTATGGCTACACCTTC. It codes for CASSLARTSYGYTF. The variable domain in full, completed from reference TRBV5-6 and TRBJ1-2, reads DAGVTQSPTHLIKTRGQQVTLRCSPKSGHDTVSWYQQALGQGPQFIFQYYEEEERQRGNFPDRFSGHQFPNYSSELNVNALLLGDSALYLCASSLARTSYGYTFGSGTRLTVV.